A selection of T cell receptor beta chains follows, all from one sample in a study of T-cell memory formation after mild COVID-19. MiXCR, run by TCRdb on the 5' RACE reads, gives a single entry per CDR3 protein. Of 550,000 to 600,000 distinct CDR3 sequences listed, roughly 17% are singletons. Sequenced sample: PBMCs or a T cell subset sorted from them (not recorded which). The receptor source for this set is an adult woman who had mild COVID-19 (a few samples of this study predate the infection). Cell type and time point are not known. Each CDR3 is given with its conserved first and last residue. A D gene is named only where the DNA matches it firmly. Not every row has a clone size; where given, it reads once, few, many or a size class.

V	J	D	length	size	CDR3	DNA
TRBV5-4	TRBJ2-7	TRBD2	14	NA	CASSLDAGEDEQYF	TGTGCCAGCAGCTTGGACGCGGGAGAGGACGAGCAGTACTTC
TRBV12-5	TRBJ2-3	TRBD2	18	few	CASGALLAGGILPDTQYF	TGTGCTAGTGGAGCCCTACTAGCGGGGGGGATACTTCCAGATACGCAGTATTTT
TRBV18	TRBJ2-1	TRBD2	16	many	CASSRRDSGSFYEQFF	TGTGCCAGCTCCCGTCGTGATAGCGGGAGTTTCTATGAGCAGTTCTTC
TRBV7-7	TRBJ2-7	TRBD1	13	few	CASSLTGGDEQYF	TGTGCTAGCAGCCTCACAGGGGGAGACGAGCAGTACTTC
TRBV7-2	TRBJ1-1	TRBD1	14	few	CASSFRGPPDEAFF	TGTGCCAGCAGCTTTAGGGGGCCTCCCGATGAAGCTTTCTTT
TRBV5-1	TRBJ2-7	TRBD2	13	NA	CASRLAESYEQYF	TGCGCCAGCAGACTAGCGGAGTCCTACGAGCAGTACTTC
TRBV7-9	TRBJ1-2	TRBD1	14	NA	CASSRGTELSGYTF	TGTGCCAGCAGCCGCGGGACAGAGCTTAGTGGCTACACCTTC
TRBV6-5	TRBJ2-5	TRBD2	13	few	CASRASGYSTQYF	TGTGCCAGCAGGGCTAGCGGGTATTCGACCCAGTACTTC
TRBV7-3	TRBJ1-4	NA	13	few	CASSSSNNEKLFF	TGTGCCAGCAGCTCGAGTAACAATGAAAAACTGTTTTTT
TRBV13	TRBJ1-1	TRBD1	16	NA	CASSQGQGTMNTEAFF	TGTGCCAGCAGCCAAGGACAGGGGACCATGAACACTGAAGCTTTCTTT
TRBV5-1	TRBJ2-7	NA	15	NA	CASSLTGTAGREQYF	TGCGCCAGCAGCTTGACCGGGACGGCCGGTAGGGAGCAGTACTTC
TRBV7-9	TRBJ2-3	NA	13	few	CASLAVGTDTQYF	TGTGCCAGCCTCGCGGTGGGCACAGATACGCAGTATTTT
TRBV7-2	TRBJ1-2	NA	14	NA	CASSLALSSYGYTF	TGTGCCAGCAGCTTAGCGCTAAGTAGCTATGGCTACACCTTC
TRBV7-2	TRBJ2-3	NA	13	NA	CASGTGYTDTQYF	TGTGCCTCGGGAACAGGGTACACAGATACGCAGTATTTT
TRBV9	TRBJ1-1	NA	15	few	CASSAQTELNTEAFF	TGTGCCAGCAGCGCTCAGACTGAGCTGAACACTGAAGCTTTCTTT
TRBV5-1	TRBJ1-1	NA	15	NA	CASSLAAPQTTEAFF	TGCGCCAGCAGCTTGGCGGCCCCCCAGACCACTGAAGCTTTCTTT
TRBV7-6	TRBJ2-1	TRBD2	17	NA	CASSLGTSGSSYNEQFF	TGTGCCAGCAGCTTGGGGACTAGCGGGAGTTCCTACAATGAGCAGTTCTTC
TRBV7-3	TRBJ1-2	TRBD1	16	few	CASSDGPPGQGRGYTF	TGTGCCAGCAGCGATGGCCCTCCGGGACAGGGAAGAGGCTACACCTTC
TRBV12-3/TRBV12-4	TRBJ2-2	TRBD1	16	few	CASSTPGGSNTGELFF	TGTGCCAGCAGTACCCCAGGGGGATCGAACACCGGGGAGCTGTTTTTT
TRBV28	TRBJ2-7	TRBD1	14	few	CASSFADRGHEQYF	TGTGCCAGCAGTTTCGCCGACAGGGGGCACGAGCAGTACTTC
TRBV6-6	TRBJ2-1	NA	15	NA	CASSPGALAMNEHFF	TGTGCCAGCAGTCCTGGGGCACTAGCTATGAATGAGCATTTCTTC
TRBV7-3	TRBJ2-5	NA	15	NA	CASSLSSGGRETQYF	TGTGCCAGCAGCTTAAGTTCGGGGGGCCGGGAGACCCAGTACTTC
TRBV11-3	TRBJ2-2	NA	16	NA	CASSFPRAANTGELFF	TGTGCCAGCAGCTTCCCCAGGGCTGCGAACACCGGGGAGCTGTTTTTT
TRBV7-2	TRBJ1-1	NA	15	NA	CASSLAQPIWTEAFF	TGTGCCAGCAGCTTAGCGCAACCTATTTGGACTGAAGCTTTCTTT
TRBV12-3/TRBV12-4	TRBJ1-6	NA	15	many	CASSLYQGPNSPLHF	TGTGCCAGCAGTTTATACCAGGGTCCAAATTCACCCCTCCACTTT
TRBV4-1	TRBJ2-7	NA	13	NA	CASSRAPTYEQYF	TGCGCCAGCAGCAGAGCTCCTACCTACGAGCAGTACTTC
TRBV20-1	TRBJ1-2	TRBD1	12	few	CSARDRVHGYTF	TGCAGTGCTAGGGACAGGGTTCATGGCTACACCTTC
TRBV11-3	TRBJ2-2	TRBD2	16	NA	CASSFGEGRDTGELFF	TGTGCCAGCAGCTTTGGGGAGGGCCGGGACACCGGGGAGCTGTTTTTT
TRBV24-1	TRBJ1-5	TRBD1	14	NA	CATSATGVGQPQHF	TGTGCCACCAGCGCGACAGGGGTTGGGCAGCCCCAGCATTTT
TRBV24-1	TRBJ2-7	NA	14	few	CATSDAIRANEQYF	TGTGCCACCAGTGACGCAATCCGGGCCAACGAGCAGTACTTC
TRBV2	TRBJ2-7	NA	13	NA	CASREDSPYEQYF	TGTGCCAGCAGGGAGGACTCCCCCTACGAGCAGTACTTC
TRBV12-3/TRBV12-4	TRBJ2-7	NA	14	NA	CASSPTGSTYEQYF	TGTGCCAGCAGTCCTACCGGGTCCACCTACGAGCAGTACTTC
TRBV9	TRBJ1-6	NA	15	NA	CASSVDRVLNSPLHF	TGTGCCAGCAGCGTCGATAGGGTCCTTAATTCACCCCTCCACTTT
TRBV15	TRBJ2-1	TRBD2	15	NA	CATSRSTGTSGEQFF	TGTGCCACCAGCAGATCCACCGGGACTAGCGGTGAGCAGTTCTTC
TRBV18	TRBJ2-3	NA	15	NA	CASRPPNSGTDTQYF	TGTGCCAGCCGCCCCCCCAATTCGGGCACAGATACGCAGTATTTT